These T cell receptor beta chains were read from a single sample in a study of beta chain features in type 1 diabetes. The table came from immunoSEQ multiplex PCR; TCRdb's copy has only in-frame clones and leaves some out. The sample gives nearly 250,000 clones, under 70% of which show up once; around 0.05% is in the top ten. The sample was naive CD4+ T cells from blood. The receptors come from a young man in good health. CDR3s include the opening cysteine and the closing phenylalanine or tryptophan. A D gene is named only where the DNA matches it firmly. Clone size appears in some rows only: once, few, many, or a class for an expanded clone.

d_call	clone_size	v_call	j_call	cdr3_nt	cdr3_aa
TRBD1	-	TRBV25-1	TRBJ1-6	TGTGCCAGCAGTACACACGGGACAGACAATTCACCCCTCCACTTT	CASSTHGTDNSPLHF
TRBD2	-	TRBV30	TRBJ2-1	TGTGCCTGGAGGCCAGCGGGAGCATGGAATGAGCAGTTCTTC	CAWRPAGAWNEQFF
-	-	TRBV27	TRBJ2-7	TGTGCCAGCAGGGATTCCTACGAGCAGTACTTC	CASRDSYEQYF
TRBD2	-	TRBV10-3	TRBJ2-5	TGTGCCATCGGGGGGGTCCAAGAGACCCAGTACTTC	CAIGGVQETQYF
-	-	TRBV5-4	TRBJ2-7	TGTGCCAGCAGCCCGGGACGGACGAGCTCCTACGAGCAGTACTTC	CASSPGRTSSYEQYF
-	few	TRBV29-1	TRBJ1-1	TGCAGCGTTGAACGGACGCAAGCTTTCTTT	CSVERTQAFF
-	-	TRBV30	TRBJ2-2	TGTGCCTGGAGGTCCACCGGGGAGCTGTTTTTT	CAWRSTGELFF
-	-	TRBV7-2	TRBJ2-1	TGTGCCAGCAGCTCCACGGCTGGGATTAGCAATGAGCAGTTCTTC	CASSSTAGISNEQFF
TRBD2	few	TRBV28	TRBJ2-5	TGTGCCAGCAGTCCGAGACTAGCGGGAGCTCGAGAGACCCAGTACTTC	CASSPRLAGARETQYF
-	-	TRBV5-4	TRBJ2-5	TGTGCCAGCAGCTTGGCGAATAGGGAGACCCAGTACTTC	CASSLANRETQYF
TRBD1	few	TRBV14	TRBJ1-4	TGTGCCAGCAGCCAAGACAGGGGGCGGATCAATGAAAAACTGTTTTTT	CASSQDRGRINEKLFF
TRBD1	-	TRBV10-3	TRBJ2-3	TGTGCCACCGGGACAGGGCCGAGCACAGATACGCAGTATTTT	CATGTGPSTDTQYF
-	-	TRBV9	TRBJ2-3	TGTGCCAGCAGCGCGACCCTTCTTAGCACAGATACGCAGTATTTT	CASSATLLSTDTQYF
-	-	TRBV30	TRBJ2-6	TGTGCCTGGACCAACTCTGGGGCCAACGTCCTGACTTTC	CAWTNSGANVLTF
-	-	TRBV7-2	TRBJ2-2	TGTGCCAGCAGCTTATTGGCACGGCTGAACACCGGGGAGCTGTTTTTT	CASSLLARLNTGELFF
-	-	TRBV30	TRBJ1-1	TGTGCCTGGACGTGGGCAGGATCTTCGAACACTGAAGCTTTCTTT	CAWTWAGSSNTEAFF
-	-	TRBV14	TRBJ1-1	TGTGCCAGCAGCCTAACCACAGGGAACACTGAAGCTTTCTTT	CASSLTTGNTEAFF
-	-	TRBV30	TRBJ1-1	TGTGCCTGCTCAACAGGGCGGACTGAAGCTTTCTTT	CACSTGRTEAFF
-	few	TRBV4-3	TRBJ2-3	TGCGCCAGCAGCCAAGAGGCGGGGGCCACAGATACGCAGTATTTT	CASSQEAGATDTQYF
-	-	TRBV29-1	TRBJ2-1	TGCAGCGTTGATCCTGGGACTAATGAGCAGTTCTTC	CSVDPGTNEQFF
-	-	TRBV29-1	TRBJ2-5	TGCAGCGTGGCACTAGTGTTAGTCGAGACCCAGTACTTC	CSVALVLVETQYF
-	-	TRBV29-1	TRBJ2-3	TGCAGCGTTGAAGGAGCTCAGGGCTCAAGCACAGATACGCAGTATTTT	CSVEGAQGSSTDTQYF
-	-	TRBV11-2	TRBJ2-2	TGTGCCAGCAGCTTAGATCGTCAGGGGGGCACCGGGGAGCTGTTTTTT	CASSLDRQGGTGELFF
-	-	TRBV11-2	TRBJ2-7	TGTGCCAGCAGCCCTCGGAGGGGCAGCGAGCAGTACTTC	CASSPRRGSEQYF
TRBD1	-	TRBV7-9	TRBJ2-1	TGTGCCAGCAGTCCGTCCCCGGGACAGGGGGCGTATGAGCAGTTCTTC	CASSPSPGQGAYEQFF
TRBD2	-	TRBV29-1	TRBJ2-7	TGCAGCGTTGAAGCTAGCGGGAGCTCCTACGAGCAGTACTTC	CSVEASGSSYEQYF
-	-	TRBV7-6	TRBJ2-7	TGTGCCAGCAGCAAGAGCCCGGGGAACGAGCAGTACTTC	CASSKSPGNEQYF
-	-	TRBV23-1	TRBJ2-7	TGCGCCAGCAGTCAATCTCGGGACTGCTACGAGCAGTACTTC	CASSQSRDCYEQYF
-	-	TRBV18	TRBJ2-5	TGTGCCAGCTCACCGGGGACGGTGCAAGAGACCCAGTACTTC	CASSPGTVQETQYF
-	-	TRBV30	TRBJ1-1	TGTGCCTGGAGGGGCTCTGAAGCTTTCTTT	CAWRGSEAFF
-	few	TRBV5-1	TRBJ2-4	TGCGCCAGCAGCATTTCAGGGTTAGCCAAAAACATTCAGTACTTC	CASSISGLAKNIQYF
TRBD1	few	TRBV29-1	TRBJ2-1	TGCAGCGGAGGGACAGGGGTAAATGAGCAGTTCTTC	CSGGTGVNEQFF
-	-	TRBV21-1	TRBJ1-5	TGTGCCAGCAGCACCAGGGTAGTTCCTGGTCAGCCCCAGCATTTT	CASSTRVVPGQPQHF
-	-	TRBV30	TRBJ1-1	TGTGCCTGGAGTCGGCAGCCGAACACTGAAGCTTTCTTT	CAWSRQPNTEAFF
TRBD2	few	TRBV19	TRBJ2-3	TGTGCCAGGGCCTGGGACCCTCCCGCCCGGCGGGGGGGCCGCACGCAGTATTTT	CARAWDPPARRGGRTQYF